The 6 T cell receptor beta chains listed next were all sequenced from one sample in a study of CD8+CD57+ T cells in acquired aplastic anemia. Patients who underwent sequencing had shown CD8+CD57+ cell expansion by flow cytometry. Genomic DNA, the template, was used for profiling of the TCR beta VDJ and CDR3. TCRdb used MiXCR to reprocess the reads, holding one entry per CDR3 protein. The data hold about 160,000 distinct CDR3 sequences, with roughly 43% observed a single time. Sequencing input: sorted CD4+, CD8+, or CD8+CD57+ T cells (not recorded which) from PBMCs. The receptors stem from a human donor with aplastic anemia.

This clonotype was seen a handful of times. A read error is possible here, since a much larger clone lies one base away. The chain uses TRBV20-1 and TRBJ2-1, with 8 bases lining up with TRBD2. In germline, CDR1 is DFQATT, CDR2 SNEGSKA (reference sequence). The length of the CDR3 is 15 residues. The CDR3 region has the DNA TGCAGTGCTAGTCGGGCTAGCGGGCTCTACAGTGAGCAGTTCTTC. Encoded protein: CSASRASGLYSEQFF.

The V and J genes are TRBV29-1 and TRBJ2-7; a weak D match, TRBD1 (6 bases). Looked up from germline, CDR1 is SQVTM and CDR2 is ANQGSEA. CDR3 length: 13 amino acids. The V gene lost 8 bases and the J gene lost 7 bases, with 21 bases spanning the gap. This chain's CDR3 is CSQAAGALREQYF. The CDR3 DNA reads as TGCAGCCAAGCCGCAGGGGCCCTGAGGGAGCAGTACTTC.

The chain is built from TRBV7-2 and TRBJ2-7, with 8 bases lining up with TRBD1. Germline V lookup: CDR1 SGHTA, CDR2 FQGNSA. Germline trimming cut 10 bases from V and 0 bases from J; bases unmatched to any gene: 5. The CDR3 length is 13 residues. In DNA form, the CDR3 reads TGTGCCATTTCAGGGGGCCGCTCCTACGAGCAGTACTTC. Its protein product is CAISGGRSYEQYF.

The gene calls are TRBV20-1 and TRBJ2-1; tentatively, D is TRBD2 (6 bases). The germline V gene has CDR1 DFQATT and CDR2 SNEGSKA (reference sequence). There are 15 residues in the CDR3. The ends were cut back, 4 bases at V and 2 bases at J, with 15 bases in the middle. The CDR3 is CSAKAGSPPYNEQFF. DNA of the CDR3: TGCAGTGCTAAGGCCGGGAGTCCCCCCTACAATGAGCAGTTCTTC.

The CDR3 bases are TGTGCCAGCAGTTTCCAGGGGGGACCGGCCGAGCAGTACTTC. It translates to CASSFQGGPAEQYF. V is TRBV27 and J is TRBJ2-7, with a tentative D call TRBD1 (7 bases). V was cut by 3 bases and J by 6 bases, with 15 bases left in between. CDR1 and CDR2 from the germline V gene are MNHEY and SMNVEV (reference sequence). The CDR3 runs to 14 residues.

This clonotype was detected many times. The DNA for the CDR3 is TGTGCCAGCTCACCACGCGGTGAAGCTTTCTTT. Translation: CASSPRGEAFF. V is TRBV18 and J is TRBJ1-1; D is unclear. The CDR3 contains 11 residues. Trimming removed 1 base from V and 7 bases from J, with 4 bases in between. The germline V gene encodes CDR1 KGHSH and CDR2 LQKENI.